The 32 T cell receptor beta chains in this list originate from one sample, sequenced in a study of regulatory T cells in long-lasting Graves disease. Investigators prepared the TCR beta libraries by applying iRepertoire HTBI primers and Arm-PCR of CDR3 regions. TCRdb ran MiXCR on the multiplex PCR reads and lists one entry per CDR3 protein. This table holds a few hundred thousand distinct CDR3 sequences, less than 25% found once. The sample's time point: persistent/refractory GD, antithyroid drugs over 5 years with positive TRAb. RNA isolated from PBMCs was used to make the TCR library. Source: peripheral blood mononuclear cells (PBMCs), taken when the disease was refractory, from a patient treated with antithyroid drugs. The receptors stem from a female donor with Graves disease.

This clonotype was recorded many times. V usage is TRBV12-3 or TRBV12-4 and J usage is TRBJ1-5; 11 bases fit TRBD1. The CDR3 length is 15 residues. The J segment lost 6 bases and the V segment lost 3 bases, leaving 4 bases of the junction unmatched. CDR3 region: CASSLGQGGGQPQHF. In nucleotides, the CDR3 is TGTGCCAGCAGTTTGGGACAGGGGGGCGGTCAGCCCCAGCATTTT.

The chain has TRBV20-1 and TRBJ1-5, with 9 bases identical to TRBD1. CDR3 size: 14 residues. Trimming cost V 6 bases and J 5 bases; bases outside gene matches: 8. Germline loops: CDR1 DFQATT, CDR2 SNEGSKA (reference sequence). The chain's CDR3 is CSAATGGIDQPQHF. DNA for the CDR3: TGCAGTGCCGCGACAGGGGGTATAGATCAGCCCCAGCATTTT.

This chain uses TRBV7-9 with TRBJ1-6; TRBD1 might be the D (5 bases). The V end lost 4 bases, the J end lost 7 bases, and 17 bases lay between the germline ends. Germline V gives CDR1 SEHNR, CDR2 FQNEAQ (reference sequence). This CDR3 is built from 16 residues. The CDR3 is CASSSRDGRINSPLHF. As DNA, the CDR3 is TGTGCCAGCAGCTCTCGGGACGGCCGGATCAATTCACCCCTCCACTTT.

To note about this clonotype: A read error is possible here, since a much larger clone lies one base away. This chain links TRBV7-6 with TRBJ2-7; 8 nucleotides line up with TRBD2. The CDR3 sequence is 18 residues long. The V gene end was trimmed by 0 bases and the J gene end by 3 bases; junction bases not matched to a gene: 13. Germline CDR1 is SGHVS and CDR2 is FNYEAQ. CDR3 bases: TGTGCCAGCAGCTTAGCATCGGCTAACGGGAGGGAAGTCTACGAGCAGTACTTC. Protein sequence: CASSLASANGREVYEQYF.

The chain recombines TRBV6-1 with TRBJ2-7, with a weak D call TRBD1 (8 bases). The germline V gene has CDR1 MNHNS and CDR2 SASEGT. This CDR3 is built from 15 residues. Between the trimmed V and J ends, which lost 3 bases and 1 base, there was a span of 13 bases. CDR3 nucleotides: TGTGCCAGCAGTGACAACAGGGGGGGGTCCTACGAGCAGTACTTC. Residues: CASSDNRGGSYEQYF.

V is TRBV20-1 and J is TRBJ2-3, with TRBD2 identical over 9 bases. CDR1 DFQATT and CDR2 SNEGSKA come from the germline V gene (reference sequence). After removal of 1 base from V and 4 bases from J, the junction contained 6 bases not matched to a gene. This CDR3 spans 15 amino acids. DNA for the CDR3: TGCAGTGCTAGAGGATTAGCGGGAGTTGCAGATACGCAGTATTTT. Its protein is CSARGLAGVADTQYF.

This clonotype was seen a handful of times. The CDR3 is CASRGAELFF. The CDR3 bases are TGTGCCAGCAGGGGGGCTGAACTGTTTTTT. The genes are TRBV6-1 and TRBJ1-4; D may be TRBD1 (6 bases). Germline CDR1 reads MNHNS; CDR2 reads SASEGT. The CDR3 contains 10 residues. V lost 6 bases to trimming and J lost 12 bases, with 8 bases between them.

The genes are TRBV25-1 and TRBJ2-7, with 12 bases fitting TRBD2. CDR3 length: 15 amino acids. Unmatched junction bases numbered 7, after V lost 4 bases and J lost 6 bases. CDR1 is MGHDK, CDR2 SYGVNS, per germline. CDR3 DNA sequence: TGTGCCAGCAGTGTTTGGACTAGCGGGGCGAGCGAGCAGTACTTC. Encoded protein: CASSVWTSGASEQYF.

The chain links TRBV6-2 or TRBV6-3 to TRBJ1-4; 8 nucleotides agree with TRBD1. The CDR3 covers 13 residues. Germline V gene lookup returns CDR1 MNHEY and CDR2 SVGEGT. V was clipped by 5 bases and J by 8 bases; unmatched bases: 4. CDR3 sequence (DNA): TGTGCCAGCAGTGGGCAGGGGGCCGAAAAACTGTTTTTT. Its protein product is CASSGQGAEKLFF.

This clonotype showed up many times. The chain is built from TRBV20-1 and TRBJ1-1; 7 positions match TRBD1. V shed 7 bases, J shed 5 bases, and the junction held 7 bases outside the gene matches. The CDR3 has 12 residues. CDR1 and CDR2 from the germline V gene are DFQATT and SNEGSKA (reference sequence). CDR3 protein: CSVDRVGTEAFF. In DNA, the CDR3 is TGCAGTGTTGACAGGGTAGGGACTGAAGCTTTCTTT.

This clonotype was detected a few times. The CDR3 here is CSATRTGSRFQPQHF. Written as DNA, the CDR3 is TGCAGTGCTACCCGGACAGGGTCCCGTTTCCAGCCCCAGCATTTT. The chain is built from TRBV20-1 and TRBJ1-5; 8 bases align to TRBD1. This CDR3 spans 15 amino acids. The J segment lost 7 bases and the V segment lost 4 bases, leaving 12 bases of the junction unmatched. Germline V gene sequence: CDR1 DFQATT, CDR2 SNEGSKA (reference sequence).

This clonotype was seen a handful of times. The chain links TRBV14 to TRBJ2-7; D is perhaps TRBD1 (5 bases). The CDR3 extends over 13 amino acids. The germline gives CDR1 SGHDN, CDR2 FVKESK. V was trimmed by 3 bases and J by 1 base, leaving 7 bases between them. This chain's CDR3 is CASSQTVSYEQYF. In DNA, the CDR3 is TGTGCCAGCAGCCAGACAGTATCCTACGAGCAGTACTTC.

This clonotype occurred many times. The CDR3 sequence: CASSLGSLGAGEETQYF. As DNA, the CDR3 is TGTGCCAGCAGCTTAGGGTCCTTGGGAGCGGGAGAAGAGACCCAGTACTTC. This sequence joins TRBV7-2 and TRBJ2-5, with 8 bases matching TRBD2. Germline lookup yields CDR1 SGHTA and CDR2 FQGNSA. CDR3 length: 17 amino acids. Trimming cost V 1 base and J 3 bases; bases outside gene matches: 10.

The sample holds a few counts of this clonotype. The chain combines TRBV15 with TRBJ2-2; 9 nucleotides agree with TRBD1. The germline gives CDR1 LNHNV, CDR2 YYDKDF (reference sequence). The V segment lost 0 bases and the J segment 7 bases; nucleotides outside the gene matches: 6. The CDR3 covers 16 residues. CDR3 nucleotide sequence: TGTGCCACCAGCAGAGAGGGGACAGGGCCAATCGGGGAGCTGTTTTTT. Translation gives CATSREGTGPIGELFF.

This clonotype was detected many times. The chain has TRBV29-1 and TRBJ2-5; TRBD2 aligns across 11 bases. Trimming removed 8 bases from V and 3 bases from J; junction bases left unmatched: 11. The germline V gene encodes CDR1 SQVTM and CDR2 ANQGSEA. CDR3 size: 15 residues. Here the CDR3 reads CSLPHTSGRKETQYF. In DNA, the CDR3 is TGCAGCCTCCCCCACACTAGCGGGAGAAAAGAGACCCAGTACTTC.

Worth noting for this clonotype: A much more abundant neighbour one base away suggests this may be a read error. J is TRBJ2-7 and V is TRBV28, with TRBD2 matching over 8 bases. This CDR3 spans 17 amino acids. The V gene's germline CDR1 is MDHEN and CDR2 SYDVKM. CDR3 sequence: CASSWTSYRRGNYEQCF. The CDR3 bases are TGTGCCAGCAGTTGGACTAGCTATCGACGGGGGAACTACGAGCAGTGCTTC. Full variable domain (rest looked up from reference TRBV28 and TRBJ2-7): DVKVTQSSRYLVKRTGEKVFLECVQDMDHENMFWYRQDPGLGLRLIYFSYDVKMKEKGDIPEGYSVSREKKERFSLILESASTNQTSMYLCASSWTSYRRGNYEQCFGPGTRLTVT.

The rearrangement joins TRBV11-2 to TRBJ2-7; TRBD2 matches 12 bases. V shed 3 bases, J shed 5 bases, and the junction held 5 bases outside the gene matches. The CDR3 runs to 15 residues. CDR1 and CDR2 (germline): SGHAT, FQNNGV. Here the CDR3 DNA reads TGTGCCAGCAGCTTGGAGTCTAGCGGGAGGGACGAGCAGTACTTC. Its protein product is CASSLESSGRDEQYF.

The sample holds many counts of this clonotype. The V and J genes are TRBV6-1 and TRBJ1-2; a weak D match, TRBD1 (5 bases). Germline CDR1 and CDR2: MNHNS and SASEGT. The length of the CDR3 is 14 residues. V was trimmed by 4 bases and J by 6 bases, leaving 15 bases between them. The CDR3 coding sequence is TGTGCCAGCAGTGCCGTTTCCGGGACCCATGGCTACACCTTC. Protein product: CASSAVSGTHGYTF.

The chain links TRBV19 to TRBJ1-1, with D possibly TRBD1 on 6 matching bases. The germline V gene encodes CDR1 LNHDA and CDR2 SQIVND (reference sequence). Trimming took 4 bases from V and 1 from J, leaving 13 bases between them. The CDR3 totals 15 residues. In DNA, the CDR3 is TGTGCCAGTAGTACCGCGGGGGCCGCGAACACTGAAGCTTTCTTT. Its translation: CASSTAGAANTEAFF.

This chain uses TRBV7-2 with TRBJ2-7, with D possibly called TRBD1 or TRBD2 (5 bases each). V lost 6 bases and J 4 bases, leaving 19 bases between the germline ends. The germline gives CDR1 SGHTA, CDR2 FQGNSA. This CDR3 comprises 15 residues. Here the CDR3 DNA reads TGTGCCAGCAGGGGACCAGGGACCAGGGTTTACGAGCAGTACTTC. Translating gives CASRGPGTRVYEQYF. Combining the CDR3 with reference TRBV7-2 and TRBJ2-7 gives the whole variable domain GAGVSQSPSNKVTEKGKDVELRCDPISGHTALYWYRQSLGQGLEFLIYFQGNSAPDKSGLPSDRFSAERTGGSVSTLTIQRTQQEDSAVYLCASRGPGTRVYEQYFGPGTRLTVT.

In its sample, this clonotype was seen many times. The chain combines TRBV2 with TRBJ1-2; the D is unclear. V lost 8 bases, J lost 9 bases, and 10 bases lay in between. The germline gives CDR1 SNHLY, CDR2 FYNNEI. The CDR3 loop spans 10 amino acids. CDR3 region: CASGGSSYTF. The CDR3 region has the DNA TGTGCCAGCGGTGGCTCCAGCTACACCTTC.

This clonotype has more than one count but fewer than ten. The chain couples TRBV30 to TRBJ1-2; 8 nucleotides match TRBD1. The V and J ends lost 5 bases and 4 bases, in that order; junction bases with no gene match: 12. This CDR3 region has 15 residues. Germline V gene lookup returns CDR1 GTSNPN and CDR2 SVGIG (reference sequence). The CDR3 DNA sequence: TGTGCCTGGTGGACAGGGCCCTCAACCTCCTATGGCTACACCTTC. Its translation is CAWWTGPSTSYGYTF.

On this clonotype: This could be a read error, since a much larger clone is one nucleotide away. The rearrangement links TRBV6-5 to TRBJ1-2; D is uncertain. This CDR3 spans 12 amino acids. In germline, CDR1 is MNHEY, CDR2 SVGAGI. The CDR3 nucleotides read TGTGTCAGCAGTTACGATACGGCTGTCGGTACCTTC. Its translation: CVSSYDTAVGTF.

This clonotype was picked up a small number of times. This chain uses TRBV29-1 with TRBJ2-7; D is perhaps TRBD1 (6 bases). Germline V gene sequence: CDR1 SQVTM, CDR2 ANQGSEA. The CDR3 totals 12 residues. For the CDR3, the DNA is TGCAGTGGGGGCAGCAACCTCTACGAGCAGTACTTC. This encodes CSGGSNLYEQYF.

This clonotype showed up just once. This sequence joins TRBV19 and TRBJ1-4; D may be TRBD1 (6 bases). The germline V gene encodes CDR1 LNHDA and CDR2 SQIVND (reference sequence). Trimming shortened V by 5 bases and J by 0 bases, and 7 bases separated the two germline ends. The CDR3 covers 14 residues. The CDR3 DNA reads TGTGCCAGTAGTCGGACAGCAACTAATGAAAAACTGTTTTTT. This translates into CASSRTATNEKLFF.

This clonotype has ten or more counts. This chain's CDR3 is CATSSDRDNQPQHF. DNA for the CDR3: TGTGCCACCAGCAGTGACAGGGATAATCAGCCCCAGCATTTT. The rearrangement uses TRBV15 and TRBJ1-5; 7 nucleotides match TRBD1. The CDR3 is made up of 14 amino acids. Germline V gene data show CDR1 as LNHNV and CDR2 as YYDKDF (reference sequence). The trim removed 3 bases at V and 4 bases at J, leaving 3 bases unmatched.

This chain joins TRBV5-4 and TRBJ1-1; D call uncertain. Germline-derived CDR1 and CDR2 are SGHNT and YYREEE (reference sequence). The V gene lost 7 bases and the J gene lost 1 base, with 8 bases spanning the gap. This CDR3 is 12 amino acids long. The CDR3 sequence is CASGDKNTEAFF. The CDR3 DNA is TGTGCCAGCGGAGACAAGAACACTGAAGCTTTCTTT.

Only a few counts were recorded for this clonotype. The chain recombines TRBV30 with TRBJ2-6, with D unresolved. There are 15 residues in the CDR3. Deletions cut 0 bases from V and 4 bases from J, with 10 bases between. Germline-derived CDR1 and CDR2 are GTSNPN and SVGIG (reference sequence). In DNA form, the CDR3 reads TGTGCCTGGAGTGTACCCGGTACCGGGGCCAACGTCCTGACTTTC. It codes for CAWSVPGTGANVLTF.

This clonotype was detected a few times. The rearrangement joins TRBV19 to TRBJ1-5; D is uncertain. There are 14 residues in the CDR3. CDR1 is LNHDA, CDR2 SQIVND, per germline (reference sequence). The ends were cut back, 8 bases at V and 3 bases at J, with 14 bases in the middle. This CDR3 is CASRRGGPNQPQHF. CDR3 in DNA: TGTGCCAGTCGACGGGGAGGGCCCAATCAGCCCCAGCATTTT. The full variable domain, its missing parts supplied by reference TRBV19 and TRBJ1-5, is DGGITQSPKYLFRKEGQNVTLSCEQNLNHDAMYWYRQDPGQGLRLIYYSQIVNDFQKGDIAEGYSVSREKKESFPLTVTSAQKNPTAFYLCASRRGGPNQPQHFGDGTRLSIL.

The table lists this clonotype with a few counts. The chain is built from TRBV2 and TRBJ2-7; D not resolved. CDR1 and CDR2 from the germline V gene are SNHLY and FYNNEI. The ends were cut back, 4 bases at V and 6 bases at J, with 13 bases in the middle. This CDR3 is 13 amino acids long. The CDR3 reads CASSGFRALEQYF. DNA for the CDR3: TGTGCCAGCAGTGGGTTTAGGGCTCTCGAGCAGTACTTC.

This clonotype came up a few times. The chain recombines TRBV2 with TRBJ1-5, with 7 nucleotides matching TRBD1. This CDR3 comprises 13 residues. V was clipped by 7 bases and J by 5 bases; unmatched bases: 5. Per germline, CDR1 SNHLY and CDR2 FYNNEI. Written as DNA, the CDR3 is TGTGCCAGCATTGGTACAGGGGATCAGCCCCAGCATTTT. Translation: CASIGTGDQPQHF.

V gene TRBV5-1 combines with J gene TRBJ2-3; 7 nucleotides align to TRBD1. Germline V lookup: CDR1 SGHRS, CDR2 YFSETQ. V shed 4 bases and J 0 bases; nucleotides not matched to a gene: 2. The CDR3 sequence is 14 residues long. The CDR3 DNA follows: TGCGCCAGCAGCGGGGGACAGAGCACAGATACGCAGTATTTT. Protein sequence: CASSGGQSTDTQYF.